This T cell receptor (beta chain) stems from a study of cytomegalovirus exposure and HLA in healthy donors. Per germline, CDR1 MNHNY and CDR2 SVGAGI (reference sequence). This CDR3 has 15 residues. V lost 4 bases, J lost 7 bases, and 17 bases lay in between. The PCR employed 60 Vbeta primers together with 13 Jbeta primers. Sequencing was performed with immunoSEQ multiplex PCR; in TCRdb, only in-frame clones are kept and a portion is missing. The sample carries over 150,000 clones, about 80% recorded once. What was sequenced was PBMCs. The TCR was taken from a woman aged 45 to 65 in good health and CMV-seropositive. The rearrangement links TRBV6-6 to TRBJ1-5, with unresolved D. The DNA for the CDR3 is TGTGCCAGCAGTTCGTCGGACGGGGAAGGACAGCCCCAGCATTTT. Translated: CASSSSDGEGQPQHF.